A single sample gave rise to the 20 T cell receptor beta chains below, sequenced in a study of CD8 T cells in ankylosing spondylitis (dated by TCRdb to the late 2010s). To prepare the library, 5' RACE was applied. TCRdb lists the instrument as Illumina HiSeq 2500. Using fastp at Q25 and MiXCR, TCRdb reprocessed the public reads and kept productive beta chains. Each CDR3 protein gets just one entry, which takes the most common genes and DNA from the rows behind it. The sample records about 36,000 distinct CDR3 sequences, 13% of which are singletons. The ten largest clones take up more than 25% of the sample. The specimen was synovial fluid, either unsorted or a sorted T cell fraction (not recorded which). Receptors originate from a male donor with ankylosing spondylitis.

The V call is TRBV29-1, the J call TRBJ1-1; D not resolved. Germline-derived CDR1 and CDR2 are SQVTM and ANQGSEA. The V end was cut by 0 bases, the J end by 8 bases, with 7 bases between. The CDR3 runs to 11 residues. CDR3 sequence (DNA): TGCAGCGTTGAAGATTACGGCGAAGCTTTCTTT. Its translation is CSVEDYGEAFF.

The J gene is TRBJ1-5, the V gene TRBV5-5; D not resolved. Germline CDR1 is SGHKS and CDR2 is YYEKEE (reference sequence). The ends were cut back, 0 bases at V and 0 bases at J, with 4 bases in the middle. The CDR3 contains 14 residues. The CDR3 reads CASSLAASNQPQHF. CDR3 coding DNA: TGTGCCAGCAGCTTGGCCGCTAGCAATCAGCCCCAGCATTTT.

This sequence joins TRBV20-1 and TRBJ2-3, with 7 bases matching TRBD2. The CDR3 is made up of 16 amino acids. Looked up from germline, CDR1 is DFQATT and CDR2 is SNEGSKA (reference sequence). V lost 0 bases to trimming and J lost 2 bases; unmatched junction nucleotides: 8. CDR3 DNA: TGCAGTGCTAGAGAGCTGAGCGGGGAATCCACAGATACGCAGTATTTT. Protein: CSARELSGESTDTQYF.

In this sample, this clonotype turned up many times. This chain connects TRBV5-1 to TRBJ2-7; 10 bases fit TRBD1. V dropped 1 base and J dropped 0; count of bases not matched to a gene: 10. The CDR3 sequence is 18 residues long. Germline-derived CDR1 and CDR2 are SGHRS and YFSETQ. The CDR3 region is CASSLRSGTGVPSYEQYF. In DNA form, the CDR3 reads TGCGCCAGCAGCTTGAGGTCTGGGACAGGGGTCCCCTCCTACGAGCAGTACTTC.

The chain combines TRBV28 with TRBJ1-5; D is possibly TRBD1 (5 bases). Germline V gives CDR1 MDHEN, CDR2 SYDVKM. The CDR3 has 14 residues. Trimming removed 5 bases from V and 0 bases from J, with 8 bases in between. DNA of the CDR3: TGTGCCAGCAGTCCCCAGGGTAGCAATCAGCCCCAGCATTTT. Its protein product is CASSPQGSNQPQHF.

This clonotype was recorded a few times. The genes are TRBV9 and TRBJ2-3, with D possibly matching TRBD1 (5 bases). Trimming took 3 bases from V and 4 from J, leaving 9 bases between them. This CDR3 is 13 amino acids long. Germline-derived CDR1 and CDR2 are SGDLS and YYNGEE. CDR3 in amino acids: CASSAAGPDTQYF. The CDR3 bases are TGTGCCAGCAGCGCAGCAGGGCCAGATACGCAGTATTTT.

V gene TRBV20-1 combines with J gene TRBJ2-2; TRBD1 aligns across 9 bases. Trimming at V came to 6 bases and at J to 7 bases, leaving 6 bases not matched to a gene. The germline V gene encodes CDR1 DFQATT and CDR2 SNEGSKA (reference sequence). CDR3 length equals 13 residues. The CDR3 DNA follows: TGCAGTGCCGCGACAGGGGGGGACGGGGAGCTGTTTTTT. Its protein product is CSAATGGDGELFF.

At least ten counts were recorded for this clonotype. V is TRBV27 and J is TRBJ1-1, with TRBD1 matching 7 bases. The germline V gene has CDR1 MNHEY and CDR2 SMNVEV (reference sequence). This CDR3 region has 15 residues. V trimming: 4 bases; J trimming: 6 bases; junction bases outside the gene matches: 11. CDR3 residues: CASSSVVDRAAEAFF. CDR3 coding DNA: TGTGCCAGCAGTTCTGTTGTCGACAGGGCGGCTGAAGCTTTCTTT.

The chain carries TRBV15 and TRBJ2-1; D gene uncertain. The V and J ends lost 1 base and 8 bases respectively, with 9 bases between them. The germline V gene has CDR1 LNHNV and CDR2 YYDKDF (reference sequence). CDR3 length equals 13 residues. The DNA of the CDR3 is TGTGCCACCAGCAGAGTTTTTAGGGATGAGCAGTTCTTC. Protein sequence: CATSRVFRDEQFF.

V usage is TRBV27 and J usage is TRBJ1-5; D not resolved. CDR3 length: 11 amino acids. Germline loops: CDR1 MNHEY, CDR2 SMNVEV (reference sequence). Trimming pared 8 bases from V and 4 bases from J, leaving 6 bases between. The CDR3 DNA reads as TGTGCCAGCCCGGGTAATCAGCCCCAGCATTTT. Its protein is CASPGNQPQHF.

The chain employs TRBV5-1 and TRBJ2-1; TRBD1 is a possible D gene (6 bases). This CDR3 is built from 15 residues. CDR1 is SGHRS, CDR2 YFSETQ, per germline. V lost 2 bases, J lost 3 bases, and 12 bases lay in between. The CDR3 here is CASSLSQGLYNEQFF. The CDR3 nucleotides read TGCGCCAGCAGCTTAAGTCAGGGGCTCTACAATGAGCAGTTCTTC.

Only a few counts were recorded for this clonotype. The genes are TRBV21-1 and TRBJ1-5; TRBD1, the table's D call, lacks a check against the DNA. TRBV21-1 is annotated as a pseudogene. The CDR3 is made up of 15 amino acids. The CDR3 is CASSKVGTGGQPQHF. CDR3 in DNA: TGTGCCAGCAGCAAAGTAGGGACAGGGGGTCAGCCCCAGCATTTT.

This clonotype was recorded a few times. The genes are TRBV20-1 and TRBJ1-1; D is unclear. Per the germline V gene, CDR1 is DFQATT and CDR2 is SNEGSKA (reference sequence). This CDR3 has 17 amino acids. Trimming pared 6 bases from V and 2 bases from J, leaving 25 bases between. The chain's CDR3 is CSASPQIGLGFNTEAFF. Here the CDR3 DNA reads TGCAGTGCCTCCCCACAAATAGGACTTGGCTTTAACACTGAAGCTTTCTTT.

This clonotype was seen many times. The J gene is TRBJ1-1, the V gene TRBV7-8; no clear D. Per the germline V gene, CDR1 is SGHVS and CDR2 is FQNEAQ. V was pared by 1 base and J by 8 bases, with 8 bases between. CDR3 length: 12 amino acids. The CDR3 reads CASSLEGKEAFF. CDR3 in DNA: TGTGCCAGCAGCTTAGAAGGGAAAGAAGCTTTCTTT.

The chain couples TRBV24-1 to TRBJ2-1, with 7 bases that match TRBD1. This CDR3 comprises 14 residues. The V gene's germline CDR1 is KGHDR and CDR2 SFDVKD. After removal of 5 bases from V and 5 bases from J, the junction contained 5 bases not matched to a gene. CDR3 loop: CATSATGLHNEQFF. As DNA, the CDR3 is TGTGCCACCAGTGCGACAGGGTTGCACAATGAGCAGTTCTTC.

This clonotype was counted many times. The genes are TRBV20-1 and TRBJ2-7, with D perhaps given as TRBD1 or TRBD2 (5 bases each). This CDR3 has 14 residues. V was cut by 0 bases and J by 4 bases, with 13 bases left in between. Germline-derived CDR1 and CDR2 are DFQATT and SNEGSKA (reference sequence). CDR3 bases: TGCAGTGCTAGAGAGAGGAGTGGGGGTTACGAGCAGTACTTC. As protein: CSARERSGGYEQYF.

The chain couples TRBV20-1 to TRBJ2-3; D ambiguous. There are 14 residues in the CDR3. Trimming left V 2 bases short and J 2 bases short, with 11 bases between. The germline CDR1 and CDR2 sequences are DFQATT and SNEGSKA (reference sequence). The CDR3 sequence is CSARRVGITDTQYF. The DNA for the CDR3 is TGCAGTGCTAGAAGAGTGGGGATCACAGATACGCAGTATTTT.

This clonotype was seen at least ten times. The genes are TRBV2 and TRBJ1-5; no reliable D call. The germline V and J ends were trimmed by 8 bases and 3 bases, with 17 bases remaining between them. From germline, CDR1 is SNHLY and CDR2 FYNNEI. This CDR3 comprises 15 residues. The CDR3 sequence is CASVEEETYNQPQHF. The CDR3 DNA follows: TGTGCCAGCGTTGAGGAGGAGACGTACAATCAGCCCCAGCATTTT.

The V gene is TRBV7-9, the J gene TRBJ1-2, with D possibly being TRBD1 (5 bases). The CDR3 is made up of 14 amino acids. Trimming stripped 1 base from V and 0 bases from J, with 6 bases between. Germline CDR1 SEHNR, CDR2 FQNEAQ (reference sequence). CDR3 sequence: CASSLETANYGYTF. CDR3 bases: TGTGCCAGCAGCTTAGAGACAGCTAACTATGGCTACACCTTC. Drawing the rest from reference TRBV7-9 and TRBJ1-2, the complete variable domain is DTGVSQNPRHKITKRGQNVTFRCDPISEHNRLYWYRQTLGQGPEFLTYFQNEAQLEKSRLLSDRFSAERPKGSFSTLEIQRTEQGDSAMYLCASSLETANYGYTFGSGTRLTVV.

The chain links TRBV7-2 to TRBJ2-7; no clear D gene. CDR3 length: 16 residues. The germline CDR1 and CDR2 sequences are SGHTA and FQGNSA. Trimming stripped 4 bases from V and 4 bases from J, with 20 bases between. CDR3 sequence: CASSSVGFRATYEQYF. The CDR3 bases are TGTGCCAGCAGCTCCGTTGGATTCCGGGCGACGTACGAGCAGTACTTC.